This record concerns one T cell receptor (beta chain) sequence. Its antigen is as yet unknown. The sample belongs to a study of T cells in severe cutaneous drug reactions. Study details: A European registry, Taiwan and Thailand supplied patients during about 2011 to 2018. Points from the study as a whole: A public TCRbeta CDR3 appeared in all seven CBZ-SJS/TEN blister samples, averaging roughly 15%. TRBV12-4 use rose strongly in carbamazepine-induced Stevens-Johnson syndrome or toxic epidermal necrolysis, averaging about 30% in blister cells and 4.5% to 6.5% in PBMC.

Libraries were made by iRepertoire multiplex PCR with TCR subtype-specific primers for bulk and single-cell sequencing. Primers for V, D and J regions amplified bulk TCR beta libraries. TCRdb reprocessed the multiplex PCR reads, with one entry per CDR3 protein and no DNA. In all, the sample yields about 7,500 distinct CDR3 sequences. Sequenced patients had Stevens-Johnson syndrome or toxic epidermal necrolysis caused by carbamazepine. The CDR3 length is 14 residues. Germline V gene sequence: CDR1 SQVTM, CDR2 ANQGSEA. This rearrangement joins TRBV29-1 to TRBJ2-7; with no DNA, the TCRdb D assignment of TRBD1 cannot be verified. The receptor was derived from a human donor with a severe cutaneous adverse drug reaction. Source material: cells from a skin blister. The CDR3 reads CSVYGGTGYYEQYF.